The 14 T cell receptor beta chains below all came from one sample that was sequenced in a study of Graves' ophthalmopathy and Graves' hyperthyroidism. Researchers took RNA transcripts and amplified TCR beta CDR3 regions from them. First-round RT-PCR relied on HTBI primers, and a second-round multiplex PCR came next. Using its own MiXCR run on the multiplex PCR reads, TCRdb lists one record per CDR3 protein. This table has 350,000 to 400,000 distinct CDR3 sequences, 15% appearing once. The sequenced material came from peripheral blood. Receptor source: a woman aged 18 to 35 with stable Graves' hyperthyroidism.

In its sample, this clonotype was seen many times. The genes are TRBV14 and TRBJ2-2; D possibly corresponds to TRBD2 (5 bases). The CDR3 spans 14 residues. The germline V and J ends were trimmed by 10 bases and 4 bases, with 16 bases remaining between them. The V gene's germline CDR1 is SGHDN and CDR2 FVKESK. In DNA form, the CDR3 reads TGTGCCACCGCAAACCTCGCGGGCACCGGGGAGCTGTTTTTT. This sequence encodes CATANLAGTGELFF.

This clonotype was recorded many times. The genes are TRBV12-3 or TRBV12-4 and TRBJ2-2; D unresolved. V was pared by 2 bases and J by 0 bases, with 10 bases between. CDR3 length: 16 residues. This chain's CDR3 is CASSLLVPPNTGELFF. DNA of the CDR3: TGTGCCAGCAGTTTATTGGTCCCGCCGAACACCGGGGAGCTGTTTTTT.

This clonotype was counted a few times. This chain links TRBV4-2 with TRBJ2-7; 7 nucleotides agree with TRBD2. V gave up 0 bases and J gave up 5 bases; unmatched junction bases: 7. This CDR3 spans 15 amino acids. From germline, CDR1 is LGHNA and CDR2 YNFKEQ. Written as DNA, the CDR3 is TGTGCCAGCAGCCAAGAAGGGCGGGGGAGGGACGAGCAGTACTTC. This encodes CASSQEGRGRDEQYF.

Concerning this clonotype itself: Possible read error: a much larger clone is one base away. The gene calls are TRBV4-1 and TRBJ1-5; no clear D. V lost 3 bases and J lost 4, with 16 bases in between. This CDR3 is built from 16 residues. Per the germline V gene, CDR1 is MGHRA and CDR2 is YSYEKL. CDR3 loop: CASSQVRPPVNQPQHF. CDR3 in DNA: TGCGCCAGCAGCCAGGTCAGACCTCCCGTGAATCAGCCCCAGCATTTT.

Many counts were recorded for this clonotype. CDR3 amino acids: CASSFNLGAYGYTF. DNA of the CDR3: TGCGCCAGCAGCTTCAACCTGGGGGCCTATGGCTACACCTTC. This chain links TRBV5-1 with TRBJ1-2, with D possibly matching TRBD1 (6 bases). The germline V and J ends were trimmed by 2 bases and 4 bases, with 12 bases remaining between them. Germline lookup yields CDR1 SGHRS and CDR2 YFSETQ. CDR3 size: 14 residues.

Comment on this clonotype: This may come from a read error, since a much larger clone is one base off. The chain uses TRBV10-3 and TRBJ1-3, with D uncertain. The germline gives CDR1 ENHRY, CDR2 SYGVKD. This CDR3 region has 14 residues. With 11 bases removed from V and 2 bases from J, the gap between germline ends came to 16 bases. CDR3 coding DNA: TGTGCCTTCAAGGGAGGAGATCCTGGAAACACCATATATTTT. It is translated as CAFKGGDPGNTIYF.

This clonotype has ten or more counts. The chain couples TRBV9 to TRBJ1-6, with D perhaps matching TRBD1 (5 bases). From germline, CDR1 is SGDLS and CDR2 YYNGEE. The V end lost 6 bases, the J end lost 3 bases, and 10 bases lay between the germline ends. This CDR3 contains 14 residues. The DNA for the CDR3 is TGTGCCAGCAAGGAGGGGCTCTATAATTCACCCCTCCACTTT. This gives the protein CASKEGLYNSPLHF.

This clonotype was recorded at least ten times. V usage is TRBV13 and J usage is TRBJ2-2; 11 bases are shared with TRBD2. Trimming removed 5 bases from V and 3 bases from J; junction bases left unmatched: 20. Germline CDR1 PRHDT, CDR2 FYEKMQ (reference sequence). This CDR3 has 21 residues. The CDR3 protein is CASSQYSGGAEIQRDTGELFF. The CDR3 DNA reads TGTGCCAGCAGCCAATATAGCGGGGGGGCCGAAATACAGAGGGACACCGGGGAGCTGTTTTTT. Full variable domain (missing parts from reference TRBV13 and TRBJ2-2): AAGVIQSPRHLIKEKRETATLKCYPIPRHDTVYWYQQGPGQDPQFLISFYEKMQSDKGSIPDRFSAQQFSDYHSELNMSSLELGDSALYFCASSQYSGGAEIQRDTGELFFGEGSRLTVL.

In this sample, this clonotype turned up many times. This sequence joins TRBV6-1 and TRBJ2-5; D is possibly TRBD1 (5 bases). Trimming removed 6 bases at V and 1 base at J, with 12 bases between. The CDR3 has 14 residues. The germline V gene has CDR1 MNHNS and CDR2 SASEGT. CDR3: CASRDNSLQETQYF. The CDR3 nucleotides are TGTGCCAGCAGGGACAACTCACTCCAAGAGACCCAGTACTTC.

This clonotype was counted between two and nine times. V and J are TRBV11-2 and TRBJ2-7, with a possible D match to TRBD1 (6 bases). V was shortened by 4 bases and J by 1 base, with 14 bases between the two germline ends. Germline V lookup: CDR1 SGHAT, CDR2 FQNNGV. The CDR3 has 15 residues. This CDR3 is CASSSTRDKSYEQYF. DNA of the CDR3: TGTGCCAGCAGCTCAACTCGGGACAAATCCTACGAGCAGTACTTC.

The sample holds many counts of this clonotype. The chain combines TRBV12-3 or TRBV12-4 with TRBJ2-5; D gene unclear. The V end lost 4 bases, the J end lost 5 bases, and 14 bases lay between the germline ends. The CDR3 covers 14 residues. The CDR3 loop is CASSSRIGRETQYF. CDR3 bases: TGTGCCAGCAGTTCTAGGATAGGCCGGGAGACCCAGTACTTC.

This clonotype has a count of ten or more. The chain joins TRBV29-1 to TRBJ2-5, with a tentative D call TRBD2 (6 bases). Per the germline V gene, CDR1 is SQVTM and CDR2 is ANQGSEA. The length of the CDR3 is 12 residues. Trimming took 6 bases from V and 5 from J, leaving 13 bases between them. CDR3 region: CSVLTRGETQYF. The CDR3 nucleotides read TGCAGCGTCCTGACTAGAGGGGAGACCCAGTACTTC.

The table lists this clonotype with a few counts. The chain recombines TRBV6-1 with TRBJ1-2; D possibly corresponds to TRBD1 (6 bases). V was cut by 6 bases and J by 2 bases, with 10 bases left in between. The germline CDR1 and CDR2 sequences are MNHNS and SASEGT. The CDR3 is 13 residues long. CDR3 in amino acids: CASRRGRNYGYTF. The DNA of the CDR3 is TGTGCCAGCAGGAGGGGGAGAAACTATGGCTACACCTTC.

This clonotype was detected a few times. V is TRBV6-1 and J is TRBJ2-7, with D tentatively TRBD1 (5 bases). Germline CDR1 MNHNS, CDR2 SASEGT. The V and J ends lost 7 bases and 4 bases respectively, with 17 bases between them. There are 14 residues in the CDR3. For the CDR3, the DNA is TGTGCCAGCACTCGACAGAAAAACTTGTACGAGCAGTACTTC. This translates into CASTRQKNLYEQYF.